This T cell receptor (beta chain) came from a study of blood T cell repertoires in COVID-19. Overall study: COVID-19 samples collected from the United States, Italy and Spain covered acute and convalescent phases.

Sequencing was performed with immunoSEQ multiplex PCR; in TCRdb, only in-frame clones are kept and a portion is missing. Of 200,000 to 250,000 clones listed, about 85% are singletons. V lost 4 bases to trimming and J lost 4 bases, with 7 bases between them. The germline V gene encodes CDR1 ENHRY and CDR2 SYGVKD. The CDR3 consists of 12 residues. The sample was peripheral blood. The receptor's source is a man younger than 35 with active or convalescent COVID-19. This sequence joins TRBV10-3 and TRBJ1-2; D unclear. The CDR3 DNA follows: TGTGCCATCAGTGCGGGAATCTATGGCTACACCTTC. Its protein product is CAISAGIYGYTF.